This T cell receptor (beta chain) is from a study of spatial heterogeneity in lung cancer. Across the whole study: Consistently, beta-chain sequences turned up in larger numbers than alpha-chain sequences did. For the average unique TCR and UMI combination, more than 8.5 occurrences appeared in raw reads. Study-wide results and limits: In blood, ubiquitous expanded tumor TCRs appeared more at resection than follow-up.

This CDR3 contains 15 residues. V was shortened by 6 bases and J by 7 bases, with 16 bases between the two germline ends. CDR1 is LNHNV and CDR2 is YYDKDF in the germline V gene (reference sequence). Time point noted: blood at routine non-recurrence follow-up after resection. From tumor, nontumor lung or frozen PBMC, whole RNA was taken unsorted for sequencing. Each TCR cDNA molecule carried a unique molecular identifier. TCRdb independently ran MiXCR on the 5' RACE reads; one entry per CDR3 protein. The sample consists of under 150,000 distinct CDR3 sequences, 10% to 15% of them appearing once. This clonotype has only a few counts. What it binds is not known.

The sample consisted of PBMCs, taken at follow-up. The sequence was obtained from a male donor with early-stage non-small cell lung cancer. The rearrangement joins TRBV15 to TRBJ1-6, with D maybe TRBD1 (5 bases). CDR3 in DNA: TGTGCCACCAGTCGTACCGGGACGGGGAATTCACCCCTCCACTTT. It yields the protein CATSRTGTGNSPLHF.